This TCR beta chain was sequenced for a study of shared clonotypes between healthy human individuals. Overall study findings and caveats: Memory subsets generally showed smaller estimated richness than naive subsets did.

A remark on this clone: The antigen is unknown.

This CDR3 spans 15 amino acids. From germline, CDR1 is LGHNA and CDR2 YNFKEQ. The ends lost 1 base at V and 5 bases at J; junction bases unmatched: 5. At the deep level, the assay was run. Source study methods: Filtering differed because ImmunoSEQ produced junction-only sequences that carried no quality scores. Using immunoSEQ multiplex PCR, the repertoire was profiled, and TCRdb retains in-frame clones only, with some absent. The V and J calls and clone size are taken from that table; D and trimming were inferred from the DNA. Counted here are almost 750,000 clones, roughly 72% occurring once; the ten biggest clones make up approximately 1.7%.

The sample comprised memory CD4+ T cells sorted from blood. Subset meaning: CD45RA-negative fraction. The rearrangement joins TRBV4-2 to TRBJ2-5; 9 bases map to TRBD2. The source of this sequence is a woman aged 25 to 45 in good health. The chain's CDR3 is CASSQGLAAPETQYF. The CDR3 coding sequence is TGTGCCAGCAGCCAAGGACTAGCGGCTCCGGAGACCCAGTACTTC.